These T cell receptor beta chains were read from a single sample in a study of blood T cell repertoires in COVID-19. Generated by immunoSEQ multiplex PCR, the TCRdb table keeps only in-frame clones and is missing some. The data contain some 150,000 clones, roughly four fifths of them singletons. Specimen: peripheral blood. Every receptor here comes from a human donor in a cohort sampled during active COVID-19. CDR3s include the opening cysteine and the closing phenylalanine or tryptophan. A D gene is named only where the DNA matches it firmly. The listing skips clone size in some rows; elsewhere it reads once, few, many or a size class.

>TRBD1|TRBV12-3/TRBV12-4|TRBJ1-1|-|13
TGTGCCAGCAGTTGGGGACAGGGGACTGAAGCTTTCTTT
CASSWGQGTEAFF
>-|TRBV4-1|TRBJ1-3|medium-sized|15
TGCGCCAGCAGCCAGGGGCCCCACTCTGGAAACACCATATATTTT
CASSQGPHSGNTIYF
>TRBD1|TRBV27|TRBJ2-7|-|15
TGTGCCAGCTTAAAGACAGGGGCCAGCTCCTACGAGCAGTACTTC
CASLKTGASSYEQYF
>-|TRBV28|TRBJ1-4|few|14
TGTGCCGGCCAGGGAGGCGGAGCTAATGAAAAACTGTTTTTT
CAGQGGGANEKLFF
>TRBD1|TRBV7-2|TRBJ2-3|-|17
TGTGCCAGCAGCTTAGACGGCGACAGGGGAGCAACAGATACGCAGTATTTT
CASSLDGDRGATDTQYF
>TRBD1|TRBV19|TRBJ1-1|-|14
TGTGCCAGTAATCTCGGGACAGCTAACACTGAAGCTTTCTTT
CASNLGTANTEAFF
>-|TRBV7-9|TRBJ2-7|-|13
TGTGCCAGCAGCTTAGATCGCAGGGCCGAGCAGTACTTC
CASSLDRRAEQYF
>-|TRBV27|TRBJ1-2|few|15
TGTGCCAGCGGGGCCAGCACCCTCCGCGACTATGGCTACACCTTC
CASGASTLRDYGYTF
>TRBD1|TRBV7-9|TRBJ1-1|once|17
TGTGCCAGCACCCAAGACAGGGGGCTATCTCGGGGCACTGAAGCTTTCTTT
CASTQDRGLSRGTEAFF
>TRBD1|TRBV11-3|TRBJ2-1|-|15
TGTGCCAGCAGCACCCGGGACAGACTTTACAATGAGCAGTTCTTC
CASSTRDRLYNEQFF
>TRBD1|TRBV11-3|TRBJ2-7|-|16
TGTGCCAGCAGCTTACGTTATGGGACAGGGGGCGACGAGCAGTACTTC
CASSLRYGTGGDEQYF
>-|TRBV9|TRBJ2-3|-|15
TGTGCCAGCAGCGTAGGCGGGGCGGGCACAGATACGCAGTATTTT
CASSVGGAGTDTQYF
>-|TRBV18|TRBJ1-1|many|16
TGTGCCAGCTCACCACGAGGGAGGCCCTTGAACACTGAAGCTTTCTTT
CASSPRGRPLNTEAFF
>TRBD1|TRBV18|TRBJ2-7|-|13
TGTGCCAGCTCACCAGAGGGACAGAACGAGCAGTACTTC
CASSPEGQNEQYF
>-|TRBV7-6|TRBJ2-3|-|12
TGTGCCAGCAGCGCGTCGACAGATACGCAGTATTTT
CASSASTDTQYF
>-|TRBV21-1|TRBJ2-1|-|16
TGTGCCAGCAGCAAAGTCTTCCGGCAGGCCTACAATGAGCAGTTCTTC
CASSKVFRQAYNEQFF
>TRBD1|TRBV2|TRBJ1-1|-|13
TGTGCCAGCAGGGGGGGACAGTACACTGAAGCTTTCTTT
CASRGGQYTEAFF
>TRBD1|TRBV10-2|TRBJ2-7|-|15
TGCGCCAGCAGTGAGCGAGGAGGACAGGGCCACGAGCAGTACTTC
CASSERGGQGHEQYF
>-|TRBV5-1|TRBJ2-6|-|19
TGCGCCAGCATGGGTACAGGGAAATCCACTGGCTCTGGGGCCAACGTCCTGACTTTC
CASMGTGKSTGSGANVLTF
>-|TRBV5-1|TRBJ2-7|-|15
TGCGCCAGCAGCTTGAATCCAGGCGAAGTCTACGAGCAGTACTTC
CASSLNPGEVYEQYF
>TRBD1|TRBV9|TRBJ1-2|-|13
TGTGCCAGCAGCGTAGACGGACAGGGTGTCCACACCTTC
CASSVDGQGVHTF
>TRBD1|TRBV4-1|TRBJ1-4|-|15
TGCGCCAGCAGCCAAGATGGGGGACAGGCCGAAAAACTGTTTTTT
CASSQDGGQAEKLFF
>-|TRBV5-1|TRBJ1-5|-|16
TGCGCCAGCAGCAAATCTCCGGGACTGGGAAATCAGCCCCAGCATTTT
CASSKSPGLGNQPQHF
>-|TRBV11-2|TRBJ2-7|-|11
TGTGCCAGCAGCTCCAACTACGAGCAGTACTTC
CASSSNYEQYF
>TRBD1|TRBV10-3|TRBJ2-7|-|14
TGTGCCATCAGATCGGGACAGGGGAACGACGAGCAGTACTTC
CAIRSGQGNDEQYF
>TRBD1|TRBV5-6|TRBJ1-6|-|15
TGTGCCAGCAGCCAATTTACAGGGGATAATTCACCCCTCCACTTT
CASSQFTGDNSPLHF
>TRBD1|TRBV28|TRBJ2-7|-|16
TGTGCCAGCAGTCTCGGGACAGGGGCCAGGACCTACGAGCAGTACTTC
CASSLGTGARTYEQYF
>TRBD1|TRBV12-3/TRBV12-4|TRBJ2-2|-|13
TGTGCCAGCCTAAACAGGGGAACCGGGGAGCTGTTTTTT
CASLNRGTGELFF
>-|TRBV27|TRBJ1-2|-|13
TGTGCCAGCAGTTTGGCGGGAGACTATGGCTACACCTTC
CASSLAGDYGYTF
>-|TRBV19|TRBJ2-2|few|14
TGTGCCAGTAGTTGGAGGGGGGGGACCGGGGAGCTGTTTTTT
CASSWRGGTGELFF
>TRBD2|TRBV7-2|TRBJ2-5|-|16
TGTGCCAGCAGCCCGTCTAGCGGGGGGACCCAAGAGACCCAGTACTTC
CASSPSSGGTQETQYF
>-|TRBV6-5|TRBJ1-5|-|13
TGTGCCAGCAACTTGGACAGTTATCAGCCCCAGCATTTT
CASNLDSYQPQHF
>TRBD1|TRBV2|TRBJ1-2|-|14
TGTGCCAGCAGCCTGGGACAGGGGAACTATGGCTACACCTTC
CASSLGQGNYGYTF
>-|TRBV2|TRBJ2-7|-|9
TGTGCCAGCTCCCGCGAGCAGTACTTC
CASSREQYF
>TRBD1|TRBV18|TRBJ1-5|-|17
TGTGCCAGCTCACCACCGAACAGGGGAGATAGCAATCAGCCCCAGCATTTT
CASSPPNRGDSNQPQHF
>-|TRBV28|TRBJ2-7|-|14
TGTGCCAGCAGTTTGTATCTAAACTCCTACGAGCAGTACTTC
CASSLYLNSYEQYF
>TRBD2|TRBV11-3|TRBJ2-1|-|16
TGTGCCAGCAGCTTAGACGCGGGGGGGCTTGAACCTGAGCAGTTCTTC
CASSLDAGGLEPEQFF
>-|TRBV20-1|TRBJ1-4|-|10
TGCAGTGCGATAAAGGAGGTGGAGTTTTTT
CSAIKEVEFF